The clone carrying this TCR beta chain was counted between two and nine times. Its antigen is not identified. The sample comes from a study of vaccination and CD4 T cells after COVID-19. Treatment here: approximately 9-day PBMC culture with coronavirus spike peptide pools or control peptides (ViraFEST assay). The Oncomine TCR Beta short-read assay was applied to DNA of cultured CD4+ T cells. Using its own MiXCR run on the PCR reads, TCRdb lists one record per CDR3 protein. The sample contains 14,000 to 15,000 distinct CDR3 sequences, roughly 25% of which appear only once. CDR1 is GTSNPN, CDR2 SVGIG, per germline (reference sequence). V was pared by 3 bases and J by 5 bases, with 13 bases of the junction left unmatched. This CDR3 spans 19 amino acids.

Sequenced sample: cultured CD4+ T cells from blood. The clonotype originates from a human donor with COVID-19. The gene calls are TRBV30 and TRBJ2-1; 16 positions agree with TRBD2. The CDR3 DNA follows: TGTGCCTGGAGCCCACCGGGACTAGCGGGGGGGCCTCTAAACAATGAGCAGTTCTTC. Protein: CAWSPPGLAGGPLNNEQFF. Full variable domain (remainder filled in from reference TRBV30 and TRBJ2-1): SQTIHQWPATLVQPVGSPLSLECTVEGTSNPNLYWYRQAAGRGLQLLFYSVGIGQISSEVPQNLSASRPQDRQFILSSKKLLLSDSGFYLCAWSPPGLAGGPLNNEQFFGPGTRLTVL.